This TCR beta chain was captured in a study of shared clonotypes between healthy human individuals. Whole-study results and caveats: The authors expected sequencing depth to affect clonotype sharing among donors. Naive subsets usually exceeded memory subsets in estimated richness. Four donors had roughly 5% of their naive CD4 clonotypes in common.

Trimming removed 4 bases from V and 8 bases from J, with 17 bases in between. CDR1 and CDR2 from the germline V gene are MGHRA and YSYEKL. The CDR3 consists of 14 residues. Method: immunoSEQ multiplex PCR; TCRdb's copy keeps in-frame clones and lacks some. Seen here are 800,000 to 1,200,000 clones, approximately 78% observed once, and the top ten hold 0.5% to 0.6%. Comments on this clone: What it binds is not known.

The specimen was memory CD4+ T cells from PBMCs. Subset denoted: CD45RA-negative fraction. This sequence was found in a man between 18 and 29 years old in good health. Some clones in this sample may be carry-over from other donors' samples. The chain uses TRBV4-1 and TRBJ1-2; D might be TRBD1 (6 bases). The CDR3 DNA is TGCGCCAGCAGCCCGACAGGTGACACTCGGGGCTACACCTTC. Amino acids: CASSPTGDTRGYTF.